This T cell receptor (beta chain) was recovered during a study of blood T cells in healthy people across ages. Next came a second PCR, run for about 7 to 12 cycles, which used a sample-barcoded 5' primer along with a J-beta primer mix. Via MiXCR, TCRdb re-called the 5' RACE reads, giving one row per CDR3 protein. The data contain 550,000 to 750,000 distinct CDR3 sequences, 21% of them singletons. V was clipped by 7 bases and J by 6 bases; unmatched bases: 13. Per the germline V gene, CDR1 is SEHNR and CDR2 is FQNEAQ (reference sequence). The CDR3 is made up of 16 amino acids. Sequenced sample: blood. This TCR came from a man aged 65 to 85 in good health. The V call is TRBV7-9, the J call TRBJ1-4, with 8 bases that match TRBD1. CDR3 DNA sequence: TGTGCCAGCAACTTTGGAAACAGGGGGTTGGATGAAAAACTGTTTTTT. This sequence encodes CASNFGNRGLDEKLFF.